A selection of T cell receptor beta chains follows, all from one sample in a study of shared clonotypes between healthy human individuals. TCRdb keeps only in-frame clones here, not all; method: immunoSEQ multiplex PCR. The sample shows roughly 2,500,000 clones, approximately 93% of them seen only once. The sequenced material came from naive CD4+ T cells from PBMCs. The receptor set was obtained from a young man in good health. Some clones in this sample may be carry-over from other donors' samples. Both conserved end residues are part of each CDR3. Each record gives: V gene, J gene, D gene, clone size, CDR3 DNA, CDR3 protein. The D gene is left open where the match is weak. Some rows mark clone size as missing; the rest say once, few, many or name a class of expanded clone.

V gene: TRBV28
J gene: TRBJ1-1
D gene: .
clone size: .
CDR3 DNA: TGTGCCAGCCCGGGGAGCGGGACTGAAGCTTTCTTT
CDR3 protein: CASPGSGTEAFF

V gene: TRBV9
J gene: TRBJ1-2
D gene: .
clone size: .
CDR3 DNA: TGTGCCAGCAGCGTAGGAGTGGGCGGGGTAGTAGGCTACACCTTC
CDR3 protein: CASSVGVGGVVGYTF

V gene: TRBV19
J gene: TRBJ1-1
D gene: TRBD1
clone size: .
CDR3 DNA: TGTGCCAGTAGTGCGGGACAGGGAAGGACGAGCACTGAAGCTTTCTTT
CDR3 protein: CASSAGQGRTSTEAFF

V gene: TRBV7-6
J gene: TRBJ2-5
D gene: .
clone size: .
CDR3 DNA: TGTGCCAGCAGCTTAGTAGACGGTACGGGGGAGACCCAGTACTTC
CDR3 protein: CASSLVDGTGETQYF

V gene: TRBV7-2
J gene: TRBJ1-4
D gene: TRBD1
clone size: .
CDR3 DNA: TGTGCCAGCAGCCAGGGACAGGGTACTAGGGAAAAACTGTTTTTT
CDR3 protein: CASSQGQGTREKLFF

V gene: TRBV7-6
J gene: TRBJ2-7
D gene: .
clone size: .
CDR3 DNA: TGTGCCAGCCAGGCAGGGGGGGCAGACTCCTACGAGCAGTACTTC
CDR3 protein: CASQAGGADSYEQYF

V gene: TRBV7-8
J gene: TRBJ2-1
D gene: .
clone size: .
CDR3 DNA: TGTGCCAGCAGCTTATCTCGATCCCTACTTTGGGATGAGCAGTTCTTC
CDR3 protein: CASSLSRSLLWDEQFF

V gene: TRBV27
J gene: TRBJ1-1
D gene: .
clone size: few
CDR3 DNA: TGTGCCAGCAGTTTAAGGGCGAACACTGAAGCTTTCTTT
CDR3 protein: CASSLRANTEAFF

V gene: TRBV6-1
J gene: TRBJ2-7
D gene: .
clone size: once
CDR3 DNA: TGTGCCAGCAGTGAAAGGGTCGGCTACGAGCAGTACTTC
CDR3 protein: CASSERVGYEQYF

V gene: TRBV28
J gene: TRBJ2-4
D gene: .
clone size: .
CDR3 DNA: TGTGCCAGCAGTCCCCCCCACCGGGACCGAAGTCTGTACTTC
CDR3 protein: CASSPPHRDRSLYF

V gene: TRBV2
J gene: TRBJ1-5
D gene: .
clone size: .
CDR3 DNA: TGTGCCAGCATAGGCAGGGGTGGCAATCAGCCCCAGCATTTT
CDR3 protein: CASIGRGGNQPQHF

V gene: TRBV9
J gene: TRBJ2-5
D gene: .
clone size: .
CDR3 DNA: TGTGCCAGCAGCATTAACCAAGAGACCCAGTACTTC
CDR3 protein: CASSINQETQYF

V gene: TRBV13
J gene: TRBJ2-3
D gene: TRBD2
clone size: .
CDR3 DNA: TGTGCCAGCAGCCCCATGGGACTAGCGCGAAGAACAGATACGCAGTATTTT
CDR3 protein: CASSPMGLARRTDTQYF

V gene: TRBV7-2
J gene: TRBJ2-1
D gene: .
clone size: .
CDR3 DNA: TGTGCCAGCAGCTTCTTGGTCGATGAGCAGTTCTTC
CDR3 protein: CASSFLVDEQFF

V gene: TRBV28
J gene: TRBJ1-5
D gene: .
clone size: .
CDR3 DNA: TGTGCCAGCAGTTCCCCAGCGAGAGGGGGGGATAGCAATCAGCCCCAGCATTTT
CDR3 protein: CASSSPARGGDSNQPQHF